The T cell receptor (beta chain) under discussion was sequenced for a study of CD8 T cells in ankylosing spondylitis. TCRdb re-called the 5' RACE reads with MiXCR, one entry per CDR3 protein. The sample comprises around 130,000 distinct CDR3 sequences, 6.5% to 9% of which are singletons, and 9% to 15% rests with the top ten. This clonotype was observed at least ten times. Germline V gene lookup returns CDR1 SGHVS and CDR2 FQNEAQ. Germline trimming cut 4 bases from V and 5 bases from J; bases unmatched to any gene: 4. This CDR3 has 15 amino acids. Sequencing input: blood, either unsorted or a sorted T cell fraction (not recorded which). This chain links TRBV7-8 with TRBJ2-1, with 11 bases lining up with TRBD2. The sequence derives from a male donor with ankylosing spondylitis or in good health (not recorded which). CDR3 in amino acids: CASSSGTSGHNEQFF. The CDR3 DNA follows: TGTGCCAGCAGCTCCGGGACTAGCGGTCACAATGAGCAGTTCTTC.